This T cell receptor (beta chain) was recorded in a study of CD8 T cells in Susac syndrome. CDR3 length: 18 amino acids. J lost 1 base, V lost 0 bases, and 8 bases had no gene match. From germline, CDR1 is MGHRA and CDR2 YSYEKL. The RNA, about 0.45 to 1 ug, was put through reverse transcription using random hexamers. Amplification of TCR beta CDR3 across 54 Vbeta and 13 Jbeta was performed with immunoSEQ multiplex PCR. TCRdb re-called the immunoSEQ multiplex PCR reads through MiXCR, storing one row per CDR3 protein. The sample yields around 80,000 distinct CDR3 sequences, 90% to 95% seen once. Peripheral blood CD8+ and CD4+ T cells were profiled by TCR beta sequencing. TEMRA cells were FACS-enriched and CD8+ and CD4+ T cells negatively isolated.

The chain joins TRBV4-1 to TRBJ1-3; 8 nucleotides align to TRBD1. The TCR sequence derives from a human donor with multiple sclerosis. The specimen was CD8+ T cells from PBMCs. The CDR3 spells CASSQEGWTGFSGNTIYF. The CDR3 coding sequence is TGCGCCAGCAGCCAAGAAGGTTGGACAGGGTTTTCTGGAAACACCATATATTTT.